These 27 T cell receptor beta chains were all obtained from the same sample, sequenced in a study of PD-L1 blockade in urothelial cancer. Time point here: pretreatment peripheral blood. Sequencing used immunoSEQ multiplex PCR; TCRdb keeps in-frame clones, though not all of them. The top ten clones hold approximately 14% of a sample with tens of thousands of clones, around four fifths of them seen once. The material was PBMCs, obtained around atezolizumab (anti-PD-L1) treatment. The receptors originated from a man older than 75 with urothelial cancer.

The chain joins TRBV5-1 to TRBJ1-4; D possibly corresponds to TRBD1 (6 bases). Trimming left V 4 bases short and J 4 bases short, with 11 bases between. CDR1 and CDR2 (germline): SGHRS, YFSETQ. The CDR3 length is 14 residues. This CDR3 is CASSLTGNNEKLFF. CDR3 nucleotide sequence: TGCGCCAGCAGCCTGACAGGCAATAATGAAAAACTGTTTTTT.

The rearrangement joins TRBV29-1 to TRBJ1-2, with D possibly being TRBD1 (5 bases). The CDR3 runs to 12 residues. Germline V lookup: CDR1 SQVTM, CDR2 ANQGSEA. V was clipped by 7 bases and J by 4 bases, with 13 bases between them. The CDR3 DNA reads TGCAGCGGGGGGGACCGTAGCTATGGCTACACCTTC. Protein: CSGGDRSYGYTF.

This clone is medium-sized in the sample. The V gene is TRBV19, the J gene TRBJ1-1; D unclear. Trimming removed 7 bases from V and 0 bases from J, with 15 bases in between. Per germline, CDR1 LNHDA and CDR2 SQIVND (reference sequence). The CDR3 covers 15 residues. The CDR3: CASIYPRGLNTEAFF. Here the CDR3 DNA reads TGTGCCAGTATCTATCCTCGGGGTTTGAACACTGAAGCTTTCTTT.

V usage is TRBV28 and J usage is TRBJ2-1; 9 nucleotides agree with TRBD2. The trim removed 3 bases at V and 4 bases at J, leaving 4 bases unmatched. CDR1 MDHEN and CDR2 SYDVKM come from the germline V gene. CDR3 length: 15 residues. The CDR3, as DNA: TGTGCCAGCAGTTTTTTGACTAGCGGATACAATGAGCAGTTCTTC. This encodes CASSFLTSGYNEQFF.

The chain couples TRBV27 to TRBJ2-1, with TRBD2 matching over 9 bases. In germline, CDR1 is MNHEY, CDR2 SMNVEV (reference sequence). This CDR3 is built from 19 residues. The ends lost 9 bases at V and 0 bases at J; junction bases unmatched: 18. The DNA for the CDR3 is TGTGCCAGTAGTCAGCCGGGACTAGCACAAGAGAGCTCCTACAATGAGCAGTTCTTC. Its protein product is CASSQPGLAQESSYNEQFF.

The chain employs TRBV6-1 and TRBJ1-5, with D unclear. This CDR3 region has 14 residues. Germline V gives CDR1 MNHNS, CDR2 SASEGT. V gave up 2 bases and J gave up 3 bases, with 8 bases separating them. The CDR3 sequence: CASSEPGVNQPQHF. In DNA form, the CDR3 reads TGTGCCAGCAGTGAACCCGGTGTCAATCAGCCCCAGCATTTT.

The chain uses TRBV30 and TRBJ2-3; the D gene is possibly TRBD1 (5 bases). Germline assignment: CDR1 GTSNPN and CDR2 SVGIG (reference sequence). The CDR3 covers 15 residues. V was trimmed by 5 bases and J by 0 bases, leaving 15 bases between them. The CDR3 DNA reads as TGTGCCTGGGCTCAGGGCTTCTCTAGCACAGATACGCAGTATTTT. Translating gives CAWAQGFSSTDTQYF.

This chain connects TRBV18 to TRBJ2-7; 9 nucleotides align to TRBD2. The V and J ends lost 4 bases and 6 bases, in that order; junction bases with no gene match: 7. Germline CDR1 is KGHSH and CDR2 is LQKENI. The CDR3 runs to 14 residues. Written as DNA, the CDR3 is TGTGCCAGCTCACTAGATAGCGGGAGATCCGAGCAGTACTTC. It translates to CASSLDSGRSEQYF.

The rearrangement uses TRBV5-5 and TRBJ2-1; D is perhaps TRBD1 (5 bases). Germline V lookup: CDR1 SGHKS, CDR2 YYEKEE (reference sequence). This CDR3 contains 13 residues. The V gene lost 0 bases and the J gene lost 13 bases, with 14 bases spanning the gap. CDR3 DNA sequence: TGTGCCAGCAGCTTGGCCCCGCGGCAGGGTCAGTTCTTC. Translated: CASSLAPRQGQFF.

The V and J genes are TRBV7-2 and TRBJ2-7; no firm D call. Germline CDR1 is SGHTA and CDR2 is FQGNSA. This CDR3 has 12 amino acids. Deletions cut 1 base from V and 7 bases from J, with 8 bases between. As DNA, the CDR3 is TGTGCCAGCAGCTTAGTCGGTTTGGAGCAGTACTTC. Its translation: CASSLVGLEQYF.

This clone has just a few counts. The CDR3 coding sequence is TGTGCCAGTAGCGATCGGGGGGGCGGCAATCAGCCCCAGCATTTT. Amino acids: CASSDRGGGNQPQHF. The gene calls are TRBV19 and TRBJ1-5; D perhaps matches TRBD1 (6 bases). V lost 6 bases to trimming and J lost 2 bases, with 14 bases between them. CDR3 length: 15 residues. In germline, CDR1 is LNHDA, CDR2 SQIVND (reference sequence).

The genes are TRBV6-1 and TRBJ2-1, with TRBD2 identical over 14 bases. This CDR3 contains 16 residues. Per the germline V gene, CDR1 is MNHNS and CDR2 is SASEGT. Losses at the gene ends were 4 bases for V and 9 bases for J; bases not matched to a gene: 8. CDR3 amino acids: CASSGTSGRLGGEQFF. In DNA, the CDR3 is TGTGCCAGCAGTGGGACTAGCGGGAGGTTAGGTGGTGAGCAGTTCTTC.

The rearrangement joins TRBV19 to TRBJ1-2; 11 bases agree with TRBD1. Trimming removed 6 bases from V and 7 bases from J; junction bases left unmatched: 7. CDR1 is LNHDA, CDR2 SQIVND, per germline (reference sequence). This CDR3 has 14 residues. The CDR3 loop is CASRTGTGGLGYTF. The DNA of the CDR3 is TGTGCCAGTAGAACCGGGACAGGGGGTCTTGGCTACACCTTC.

This chain links TRBV7-2 with TRBJ2-1, with 9 positions matching TRBD2. Germline values: CDR1 SGHTA, CDR2 FQGNSA. V lost 2 bases to trimming and J lost 6 bases; unmatched junction nucleotides: 2. The CDR3 runs to 14 residues. Here the CDR3 reads CASSLRGRANEQFF. CDR3 nucleotides: TGTGCCAGCAGCTTACGCGGGAGGGCCAATGAGCAGTTCTTC.

This rearrangement joins TRBV19 to TRBJ1-1, with D unresolved. From germline, CDR1 is LNHDA and CDR2 SQIVND (reference sequence). This CDR3 is 14 amino acids long. Trimming left V 1 base short and J 0 bases short, with 6 bases between. This CDR3 is CASSIGHLNTEAFF. CDR3 nucleotide sequence: TGTGCCAGTAGTATAGGGCATTTGAACACTGAAGCTTTCTTT.

The chain links TRBV5-1 to TRBJ2-6; maybe TRBD1 (6 bases). The V and J ends lost 3 bases and 2 bases respectively, with 15 bases between them. Germline V gives CDR1 SGHRS, CDR2 YFSETQ. CDR3 size: 17 residues. DNA for the CDR3: TGCGCCAGCAGCTCCTCAGTGACAGGTGCTGGGGCCAACGTCCTGACTTTC. Translated, it gives CASSSSVTGAGANVLTF.

This clone was observed a single time. This CDR3 reads CASSEYTYEQYF. The CDR3 nucleotides are TGTGCCAGCAGTGAATACACCTACGAGCAGTACTTC. The rearrangement joins TRBV6-1 to TRBJ2-7; D is uncertain. V shed 2 bases and J shed 2 bases, with 4 bases lying between them. Germline-derived CDR1 and CDR2 are MNHNS and SASEGT. This CDR3 has 12 residues.

The chain has TRBV19 and TRBJ2-1, with 14 nucleotides matching TRBD2. V gave up 5 bases and J gave up 9 bases; unmatched junction bases: 9. CDR1 and CDR2 from the germline V gene are LNHDA and SQIVND (reference sequence). The CDR3 runs 16 residues. This chain's CDR3 is CASSLGTSGRLGEQFF. CDR3 DNA sequence: TGTGCCAGTAGTCTGGGGACTAGCGGGAGACTTGGTGAGCAGTTCTTC.

The V and J genes are TRBV5-4 and TRBJ2-7; the D gene is possibly TRBD1 (7 bases). V gave up 4 bases and J gave up 6 bases, with 20 bases separating them. This CDR3 is built from 15 residues. Looked up from germline, CDR1 is SGHNT and CDR2 is YYREEE (reference sequence). DNA for the CDR3: TGTGCCAGCAGCCTCACGAGGGGGCTCGGGGGCGAGCAGTACTTC. The encoded protein is CASSLTRGLGGEQYF.

V gene TRBV19 combines with J gene TRBJ2-7; a possible D gene is TRBD1 (5 bases). The CDR3 length is 11 residues. V dropped 7 bases and J dropped 4 bases, with 8 bases sitting between them. CDR1 and CDR2 from the germline V gene are LNHDA and SQIVND (reference sequence). The CDR3 sequence: CASTDSYEQYF. In DNA, the CDR3 is TGTGCCAGTACCGACAGTTACGAGCAGTACTTC.

The rearrangement joins TRBV15 to TRBJ2-7; 9 nucleotides line up with TRBD2. Germline V gene data show CDR1 as LNHNV and CDR2 as YYDKDF (reference sequence). The CDR3 extends over 15 amino acids. Trimming took 0 bases from V and 2 from J; bases not matched to a gene: 2. The DNA for the CDR3 is TGTGCCACCAGCAGAGAAGGCGGGGGGGCCTACGAGCAGTACTTC. Protein: CATSREGGGAYEQYF.

This clone was counted a single time. This chain uses TRBV19 with TRBJ2-7; maybe TRBD1 (6 bases). The germline V and J ends were trimmed by 4 bases and 0 bases, with 13 bases remaining between them. The germline V gene encodes CDR1 LNHDA and CDR2 SQIVND (reference sequence). This CDR3 contains 15 residues. CDR3 nucleotide sequence: TGTGCCAGTAGTAGGGGGCCCGAACCCTCCTACGAGCAGTACTTC. It encodes CASSRGPEPSYEQYF.

This clone has just one count. This sequence joins TRBV29-1 and TRBJ1-1, with a tentative D call TRBD1 (6 bases). This CDR3 has 13 amino acids. Germline V gives CDR1 SQVTM, CDR2 ANQGSEA. The V end was cut by 7 bases, the J end by 0 bases, with 12 bases between. The CDR3: CSARQDVNTEAFF. The CDR3 region has the DNA TGCAGCGCTAGACAGGACGTGAACACTGAAGCTTTCTTT.

The J gene is TRBJ2-7, the V gene TRBV5-1; TRBD1 aligns across 7 bases. The V and J ends lost 0 bases and 3 bases, in that order; junction bases with no gene match: 12. Germline V CDR1 and CDR2: SGHRS, YFSETQ. This CDR3 has 17 amino acids. CDR3 in DNA: TGCGCCAGCAGCTTGGGAGTGCCCCGACAGGGTTTCTACGAGCAGTACTTC. This gives the protein CASSLGVPRQGFYEQYF.

V gene TRBV6-5 combines with J gene TRBJ2-1; the match to TRBD2 covers 11 bases. The ends lost 10 bases at V and 9 bases at J; junction bases unmatched: 8. Germline lookup yields CDR1 MNHEY and CDR2 SVGAGI. The CDR3 consists of 13 residues. CDR3 in DNA: TGTGCCACCAGACTAGCGGGAATGGGTGAGCAGTTCTTC. Translating gives CATRLAGMGEQFF.

The genes are TRBV11-2 and TRBJ1-1; no clear D. This CDR3 is built from 16 residues. Germline loops: CDR1 SGHAT, CDR2 FQNNGV. The V and J ends lost 1 base and 1 base respectively, with 13 bases between them. For the CDR3, the DNA is TGTGCCAGCAGCTTAGTTCGTCAGGTGCCGAACACTGAAGCTTTCTTT. Protein sequence: CASSLVRQVPNTEAFF.

The chain recombines TRBV5-1 with TRBJ2-7; 8 bases are shared with TRBD1. The germline CDR1 and CDR2 sequences are SGHRS and YFSETQ. This CDR3 is 13 amino acids long. J gave up 4 bases and V 3 bases, and 3 bases lay outside the gene matches. CDR3 loop: CASSWTGMYEQYF. In DNA, the CDR3 is TGCGCCAGCAGCTGGACAGGGATGTACGAGCAGTACTTC.